Below, 21 T cell receptor beta chains from the same sample are listed, as sequenced in a study of cytomegalovirus exposure and HLA in healthy donors. The PCR used 60 Vbeta and 13 Jbeta primers. Profiled with immunoSEQ multiplex PCR; TCRdb holds only in-frame clones, not every one. In all, the sample yields 55,000 to 80,000 clones. The source material was PBMCs. The receptors stem from a man aged 35-49 years in good health and CMV-seronegative.

This chain uses TRBV10-1 with TRBJ2-1, with a possible D match to TRBD2 (5 bases). Germline assignment: CDR1 WNHNN and CDR2 SYGVQD (reference sequence). The CDR3 has 11 residues. Trimming removed 3 bases from V and 10 bases from J, with 7 bases in between. CDR3 in DNA: TGCGCCAGCAGTGAAAGGAGGGAGCAGTTCTTC. Translating it yields CASSERREQFF.

V gene TRBV9 combines with J gene TRBJ2-5; possible D gene TRBD1, 6 bases. The germline gives CDR1 SGDLS, CDR2 YYNGEE. This CDR3 contains 16 residues. Trimming took off 1 base at V and 5 bases at J, with 18 bases between the two ends. Here the CDR3 DNA reads TGTGCCAGCAGCGTAACAGTTGGGACACCAGGGGAGACCCAGTACTTC. Encoded protein: CASSVTVGTPGETQYF.

The chain recombines TRBV19 with TRBJ2-3; D perhaps matches TRBD2 (6 bases). This CDR3 region has 14 residues. V dropped 7 bases and J dropped 2 bases, with 13 bases sitting between them. From germline, CDR1 is LNHDA and CDR2 SQIVND (reference sequence). The CDR3 loop is CASKGSGDTDTQYF. Here the CDR3 DNA reads TGTGCCAGTAAAGGGTCGGGGGACACAGATACGCAGTATTTT.

CDR3 in DNA: TGCAGCGTTGCAGGACAGGCTAATGAAAAACTGTTTTTT. Its protein is CSVAGQANEKLFF. J is TRBJ1-4 and V is TRBV29-1; 7 bases are shared with TRBD1. Germline V gene lookup returns CDR1 SQVTM and CDR2 ANQGSEA. CDR3 length equals 13 residues. V trimming: 4 bases; J trimming: 3 bases; junction bases outside the gene matches: 2.

The chain links TRBV10-2 to TRBJ2-7, with 14 nucleotides matching TRBD2. The V gene's germline CDR1 is WSHSY and CDR2 SAAADI. CDR3 length: 15 amino acids. J lost 7 bases, V lost 3 bases, and 5 bases had no gene match. The CDR3 DNA reads as TGCGCCAGCAGTGACGGGACTAGCGGGGGTGGGGAGCAGTACTTC. Its protein is CASSDGTSGGGEQYF.

CDR3 in DNA: TGTGCCAGCAGCAGAAACGGACTAGCGGGGGCTGGGGACGAGCAGTACTTC. It yields the protein CASSRNGLAGAGDEQYF. The chain has TRBV9 and TRBJ2-7; TRBD2 matches at 13 bases. This CDR3 region has 17 residues. The junction had 12 bases not matched to a gene; V was cut back by 4 bases and J by 5 bases. Looked up from germline, CDR1 is SGDLS and CDR2 is YYNGEE.

This chain links TRBV18 with TRBJ2-5, with 7 nucleotides matching TRBD1. This CDR3 has 16 amino acids. CDR1 and CDR2 (germline): KGHSH, LQKENI. The trim removed 1 base at V and 5 bases at J, leaving 10 bases unmatched. DNA for the CDR3: TGTGCCAGCTCACCACAGACAGGGCTAGGTCCCGAGACCCAGTACTTC. Its translation: CASSPQTGLGPETQYF.

This rearrangement joins TRBV9 to TRBJ1-3, with D perhaps matching TRBD1 (5 bases). Trimming stripped 4 bases from V and 0 bases from J, with 14 bases between. The CDR3 runs to 16 residues. CDR1 and CDR2 (germline): SGDLS, YYNGEE. The CDR3 DNA reads as TGTGCCAGCAGCTTACGAGCTGACAGCTCTGGAAACACCATATATTTT. Amino acid sequence: CASSLRADSSGNTIYF.

The chain links TRBV11-2 to TRBJ2-3; a possible D gene is TRBD1 (5 bases). The CDR3 sequence is 14 residues long. V lost 3 bases and J lost 2, with 9 bases in between. Germline CDR1 reads SGHAT; CDR2 reads FQNNGV. This chain's CDR3 is CASSFQTATDTQYF. DNA of the CDR3: TGTGCCAGCAGCTTTCAGACAGCCACAGATACGCAGTATTTT. Supplemented by reference TRBV11-2 and TRBJ2-3, the full variable domain reads EAGVAQSPRYKIIEKRQSVAFWCNPISGHATLYWYQQILGQGPKLLIQFQNNGVVDDSQLPKDRFSAERLKGVDSTLKIQPAKLEDSAVYLCASSFQTATDTQYFGPGTRLTVL.

This chain uses TRBV2 with TRBJ2-5; D perhaps matches TRBD1 (6 bases). The closer fit of TRBJ2-7 to the DNA end suggests the J call may be wrong. This CDR3 comprises 15 residues. CDR1 is SNHLY, CDR2 FYNNEI, per germline. The CDR3 reads CASSEGGLASDEQYF. In DNA, the CDR3 is TGTGCCAGCAGTGAAGGGGGGCTAGCATCCGACGAGCAGTACTTC.

The chain links TRBV2 to TRBJ2-3, with 16 bases aligning to TRBD2. V was clipped by 10 bases and J by 4 bases; unmatched bases: 2. In germline, CDR1 is SNHLY, CDR2 FYNNEI. The CDR3 has 14 amino acids. The CDR3 DNA reads as TGTGCCACCGGGACTAGCGGGGGGGCAGATACGCAGTATTTT. Residues: CATGTSGGADTQYF.

This chain links TRBV4-1 with TRBJ2-7, with D possibly matching TRBD2 (5 bases). Germline-derived CDR1 and CDR2 are MGHRA and YSYEKL. The CDR3 totals 15 residues. V dropped 0 bases and J dropped 1 base, with 10 bases sitting between them. The CDR3 is CASSQDTRRSYEQYF. In nucleotides, the CDR3 is TGCGCCAGCAGCCAAGATACGAGGAGGTCCTACGAGCAGTACTTC.

This chain connects TRBV2 to TRBJ2-2; tentatively, D is TRBD1 (6 bases). The CDR3 has 15 residues. CDR1 SNHLY and CDR2 FYNNEI come from the germline V gene. V dropped 6 bases and J dropped 6 bases, with 17 bases sitting between them. CDR3 sequence reads: CASRKGRGVSGELFF. Written as DNA, the CDR3 is TGTGCCAGCAGGAAGGGCAGGGGTGTCTCCGGGGAGCTGTTTTTT.

CDR3 protein: CASSLYSRTTEAFF. CDR3 bases: TGCGCCAGCAGCTTGTATAGCAGAACCACTGAAGCTTTCTTT. The chain joins TRBV5-1 to TRBJ1-1; D gene ambiguous. V was clipped by 1 base and J by 4 bases, with 11 bases between them. The CDR3 runs 14 residues. Germline-derived CDR1 and CDR2 are SGHRS and YFSETQ. The entire variable domain, with the rest obtained from reference TRBV5-1 and TRBJ1-1, is as follows: KAGVTQTPRYLIKTRGQQVTLSCSPISGHRSVSWYQQTPGQGLQFLFEYFSETQRNKGNFPGRFSGRQFSNSRSEMNVSTLELGDSALYLCASSLYSRTTEAFFGQGTRLTVV.

The chain is built from TRBV29-1 and TRBJ2-7; 11 nucleotides match TRBD2. Unmatched junction bases numbered 14, after V lost 4 bases and J lost 6 bases. Germline-derived CDR1 and CDR2 are SQVTM and ANQGSEA. This CDR3 spans 16 amino acids. CDR3 amino acids: CSVVGHHSGGAGEQYF. CDR3 DNA sequence: TGCAGCGTTGTTGGCCATCATAGCGGGGGGGCTGGCGAGCAGTACTTC.

The rearrangement joins TRBV12-5 to TRBJ2-1; D not resolved. Germline V CDR1 and CDR2: LGHNT, FRNRAP. The V end lost 4 bases, the J end lost 0 bases, and 4 bases lay between the germline ends. The CDR3 runs 13 residues. The CDR3 nucleotides read TGTGCTAGTGGTTCACACTCCTACAATGAGCAGTTCTTC. Protein product: CASGSHSYNEQFF.

As to this clone: Other DNA variants within this sample encode the same CDR3. V gene TRBV6-4 combines with J gene TRBJ1-1; 7 bases line up with TRBD1. V lost 2 bases, J lost 5 bases, and 5 bases stayed unmatched. CDR3 length: 14 residues. Germline assignment: CDR1 MRHNA and CDR2 SNTAGT. CDR3 bases: TGTGCCAGCAGTGACACTGACAGGGCGACTGAAGCTTTCTTT. As protein: CASSDTDRATEAFF.

The chain has TRBV11-2 and TRBJ2-2; D uncertain. The CDR3 sequence is 14 residues long. Germline V gives CDR1 SGHAT, CDR2 FQNNGV. The V and J ends lost 1 base and 3 bases respectively, with 6 bases between them. The CDR3 reads CASSLVADTGELFF. CDR3 sequence (DNA): TGTGCCAGCAGCTTAGTAGCCGACACCGGGGAGCTGTTTTTT. Full variable domain (rest looked up from reference TRBV11-2 and TRBJ2-2): EAGVAQSPRYKIIEKRQSVAFWCNPISGHATLYWYQQILGQGPKLLIQFQNNGVVDDSQLPKDRFSAERLKGVDSTLKIQPAKLEDSAVYLCASSLVADTGELFFGEGSRLTVL.

The CDR3 loop reads CASSLTLGASNEQFF. The CDR3 nucleotides are TGTGCCAGCAGCTTAACTCTGGGGGCCTCCAATGAGCAGTTCTTC. The V and J genes are TRBV7-3 and TRBJ2-1, with D possibly TRBD1 on 6 matching bases. The CDR3 is 15 residues long. V was pared by 0 bases and J by 6 bases, with 12 bases between. CDR1 is SGHTA and CDR2 is FQGTGA in the germline V gene. Based on the CDR3 plus reference TRBV7-3 and TRBJ2-1, the full variable domain is GAGVSQTPSNKVTEKGKYVELRCDPISGHTALYWYRQSLGQGPEFLIYFQGTGAADDSGLPNDRFFAVRPEGSVSTLKIQRTERGDSAVYLCASSLTLGASNEQFFGPGTRLTVL.

The chain joins TRBV5-1 to TRBJ1-4, with 8 bases matching TRBD1. CDR3 length: 15 amino acids. Germline CDR1 reads SGHRS; CDR2 reads YFSETQ. V shed 0 bases and J 4 bases; nucleotides not matched to a gene: 2. Here the CDR3 reads CASSLGTGHNEKLFF. DNA for the CDR3: TGCGCCAGCAGCTTGGGGACAGGGCATAATGAAAAACTGTTTTTT.

This chain joins TRBV2 and TRBJ2-7; perhaps TRBD1 as D (5 bases). V gave up 4 bases and J gave up 2 bases, with 9 bases separating them. CDR1 SNHLY and CDR2 FYNNEI come from the germline V gene. The CDR3 is made up of 13 amino acids. The CDR3 DNA is TGTGCCAGCAGTGCACAGGTTACCTACGAGCAGTACTTC. It translates to CASSAQVTYEQYF. Using reference TRBV2 and TRBJ2-7 for the parts outside the CDR3, the full variable domain is EPEVTQTPSHQVTQMGQEVILRCVPISNHLYFYWYRQILGQKVEFLVSFYNNEISEKSEIFDDQFSVERPDGSNFTLKIRSTKLEDSAMYFCASSAQVTYEQYFGPGTRLTVT.